This T cell receptor beta chain was identified in a study of cytomegalovirus exposure and HLA in healthy donors. Study in general: Inside one of the first data releases sat around 86 million unique TCRs taken from HLA-typed donors.

PCR employed 60 Vbeta and 13 Jbeta primers. This table comes from immunoSEQ multiplex PCR, and its TCRdb copy is limited to in-frame clones, with some not included. The sample includes about 210,000 clones, approximately 86% seen only once; the top ten take 0.31%. Sequencing was done on a sample of PBMCs. The clonotype was recovered from a woman in her 30s in good health and CMV-seronegative.

CDR3: CASSTPRDSVNYGYTF. In nucleotides, the CDR3 is TGTGCCAGCAGTACCCCTCGGGACAGCGTTAACTATGGCTACACCTTC. The chain couples TRBV2 to TRBJ1-2; 7 bases are shared with TRBD1. The CDR3 length is 16 residues. Germline V gives CDR1 SNHLY, CDR2 FYNNEI. Unmatched junction bases numbered 10, after V lost 5 bases and J lost 1 base.